This T cell receptor (beta chain) was found in a study of vaccination effects on CD4 cells after COVID-19. Study-wide findings and caveats: Cross-reactivity toward common cold coronaviruses was confined to only 1 of 255 vaccine-induced clones in healthy vaccinees.

ViraFEST used viral peptide pools to expand antigen-specific CD4+ T cells before sequencing. It was after approximately 11 days of culture that CD4+ T cells were isolated. Each participant was given two doses of one vaccine (BNT162b2 or mRNA-1273). Testing of the vaccine recipients showed negative nucleocapsid antibodies and no prior SARS-CoV-2 infection. A density of about 2.2 million PBMC per well was used; these cells were cultured with 10 IU/ml IL-2 and approximately 10 ug/ml peptides. The CDR3 extends over 14 amino acids. Looked up from germline, CDR1 is SGHRS and CDR2 is YFSETQ. Trimming removed 4 bases from V and 4 bases from J; junction bases left unmatched: 4. Clones were sequenced by immunoSEQ multiplex PCR, and TCRdb holds only the in-frame ones, with some missing. The table has approximately 70,000 clones, about 80% seen once; the top ten hold about 0.91%. On this clone: Antigen: not known.

The rearrangement uses TRBV5-1 and TRBJ1-4; 7 nucleotides align to TRBD1. The specimen comprised CD4+ T cells from PBMCs cultured with HCoV-OC43 spike peptides, sampled after COVID-19 vaccination. Sample subset: HCoV-OC43 spike overlapping peptide pool stimulation. This clonotype was obtained from a human donor who received a COVID-19 vaccine. The CDR3 reads CASSLTGLNEKLFF. CDR3 nucleotides: TGCGCCAGCAGCCTGACAGGGCTTAATGAAAAACTGTTTTTT.